The sequence of this T cell receptor (beta chain) was determined in a study of CD8 T cells in ankylosing spondylitis. Study-level results: The authors found the disease-linked clones to be CD8+ and relatively rare in peripheral blood.

Comment on this clonotype: Its specificity is unknown.

V was pared by 0 bases and J by 4 bases, with 10 bases between. Germline CDR1 is SGHRS and CDR2 is YFSETQ. The CDR3 consists of 14 residues. By quantitative 5'-RACE with molecular barcodes, the TCR beta libraries were made. TCRdb redid the calling of the 5' RACE reads with MiXCR, one entry per CDR3 protein. The repertoire holds about 300,000 distinct CDR3 sequences, with 11% as singletons. This receptor was taken from a female donor with ankylosing spondylitis or in good health (not recorded which). Material for sequencing was blood, either unsorted or a sorted T cell fraction (not recorded which). The V gene is TRBV5-1, the J gene TRBJ1-1; D possibly corresponds to TRBD1 (5 bases). CDR3 loop: CASSLASGRTEAFF. Written as DNA, the CDR3 is TGCGCCAGCAGCTTGGCCTCGGGGCGCACTGAAGCTTTCTTT.